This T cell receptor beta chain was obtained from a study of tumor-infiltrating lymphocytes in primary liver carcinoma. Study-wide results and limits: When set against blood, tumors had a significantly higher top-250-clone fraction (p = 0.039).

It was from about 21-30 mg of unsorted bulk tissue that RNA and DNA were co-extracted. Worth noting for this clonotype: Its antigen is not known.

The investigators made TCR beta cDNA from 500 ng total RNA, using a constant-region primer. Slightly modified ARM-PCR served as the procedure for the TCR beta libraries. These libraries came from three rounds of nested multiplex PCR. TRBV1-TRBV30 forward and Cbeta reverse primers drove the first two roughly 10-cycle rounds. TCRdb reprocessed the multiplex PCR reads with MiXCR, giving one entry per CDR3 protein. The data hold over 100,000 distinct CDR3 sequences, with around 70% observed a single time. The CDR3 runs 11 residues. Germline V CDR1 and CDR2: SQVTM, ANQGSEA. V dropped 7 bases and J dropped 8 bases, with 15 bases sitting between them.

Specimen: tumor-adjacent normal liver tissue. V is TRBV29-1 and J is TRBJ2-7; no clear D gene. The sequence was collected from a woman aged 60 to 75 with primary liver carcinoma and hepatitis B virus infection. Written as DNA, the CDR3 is TGCAGCGGCCGTACTACTTACAAGCAGTACTTC. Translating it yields CSGRTTYKQYF.